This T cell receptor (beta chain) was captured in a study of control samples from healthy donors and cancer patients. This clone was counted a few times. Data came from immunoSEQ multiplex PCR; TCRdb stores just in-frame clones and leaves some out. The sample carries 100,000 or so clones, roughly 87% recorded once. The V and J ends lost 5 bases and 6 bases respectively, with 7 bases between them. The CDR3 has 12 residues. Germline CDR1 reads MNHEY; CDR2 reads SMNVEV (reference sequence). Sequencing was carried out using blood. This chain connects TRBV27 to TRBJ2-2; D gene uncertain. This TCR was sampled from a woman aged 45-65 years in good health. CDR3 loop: CASSSHAGELFF. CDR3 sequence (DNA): TGTGCCAGCAGTAGTCACGCCGGGGAGCTGTTTTTT.